A selection of T cell receptor beta chains follows, all from one sample in a study of blood T cells in healthy people across ages. TCRdb processed the 5' RACE reads anew with MiXCR; each CDR3 protein has one entry. The sample consists of hundreds of thousands of distinct CDR3 sequences, 21% of them appearing once. The sequenced sample consisted of blood. The source of these receptors is a man between 70 and 80 years old in good health. CDR3s include the opening cysteine and the closing phenylalanine or tryptophan. Fields, in order: CDR3 protein, J gene, V gene.

CDR3: CASSEDRGVEQFF
J: NA
V: TRBV2

CDR3: CASRTQGYGYTF
J: TRBJ1-2
V: TRBV2

CDR3: CASSVGQGRSYNEQFF
J: TRBJ2-1
V: TRBV9

CDR3: CSVEEGLGDTQYF
J: TRBJ2-3
V: TRBV29-1

CDR3: CASSLTGGEAFF
J: TRBJ1-1
V: TRBV7-2

CDR3: CASSLTRTGTQETQYF
J: TRBJ2-5
V: TRBV5-1

CDR3: CASRPQSSFGTQYF
J: TRBJ2-3
V: TRBV7-9

CDR3: CASSVAGTVINERFF
J: TRBJ2-1
V: TRBV9

CDR3: CATIPPLTQGALSVYTF
J: TRBJ1-2
V: TRBV9

CDR3: CSVGVQGARTEAFF
J: TRBJ1-1
V: TRBV29-1